The clone carrying this T cell receptor beta chain has a handful of counts. The antigen remains undetermined. Caucasian heritage predominated among both patients and controls. Data came from immunoSEQ multiplex PCR; TCRdb stores just in-frame clones and leaves some out. The sample presents some 16,000 clones, none singletons. These data belong to a study of T cell clonality in common variable immunodeficiency. Study-wide points: Patient heterogeneity in the CVID cohort limited correlations between repertoire features and clinical complications. Common variable immunodeficiency TCR beta sequences reportedly had fewer deletions and N-nucleotide insertions.

Sequences were obtained from peripheral blood mononuclear cells. This TCR was sampled from a human donor with common variable immunodeficiency.

CDR3 in amino acids: CASSWTSTVNTGELFF. The part of the CDR3 DNA that was read is TGTGCCAGCAGCTGGACCTCGACAGTTAACACCGGGGAG. V gene TRBV7-6 combines with J gene TRBJ2-2; D is possibly TRBD1 (5 bases). The read stops 3 residues short of the end of the CDR3; the missing end is completed from the germline J gene. There are 16 residues in the CDR3. Germline V CDR1 and CDR2: SGHVS, FNYEAQ. V was pared by 4 bases and J by 2 bases, with 14 bases between.